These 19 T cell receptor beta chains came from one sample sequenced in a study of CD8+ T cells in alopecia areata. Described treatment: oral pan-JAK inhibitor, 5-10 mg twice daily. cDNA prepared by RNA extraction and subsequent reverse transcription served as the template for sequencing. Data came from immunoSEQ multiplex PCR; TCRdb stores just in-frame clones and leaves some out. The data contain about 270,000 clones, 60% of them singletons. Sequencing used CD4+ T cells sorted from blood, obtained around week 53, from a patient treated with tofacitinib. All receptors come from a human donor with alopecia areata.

DNA for the CDR3: TGTGCCTGGAACGTCCTGGGGGGCACAGATACGCAGTATTTT. The encoded protein is CAWNVLGGTDTQYF. The V call is TRBV30, the J call TRBJ2-3; D possibly matches TRBD1 or TRBD2 (5 bases each). In germline, CDR1 is GTSNPN, CDR2 SVGIG (reference sequence). The CDR3 has 14 residues. Between the trimmed V and J ends, which lost 4 bases and 1 base, there was a span of 12 bases.

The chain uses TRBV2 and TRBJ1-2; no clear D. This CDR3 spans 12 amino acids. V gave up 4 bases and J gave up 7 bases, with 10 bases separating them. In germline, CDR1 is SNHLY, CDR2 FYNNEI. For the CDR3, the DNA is TGTGCCAGCAGTGCCCTGATCGGTGGCTACACCTTC. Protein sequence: CASSALIGGYTF.

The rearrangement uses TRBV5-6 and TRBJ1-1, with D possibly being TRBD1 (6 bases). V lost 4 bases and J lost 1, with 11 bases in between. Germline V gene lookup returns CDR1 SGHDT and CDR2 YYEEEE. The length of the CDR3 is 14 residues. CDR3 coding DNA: TGTGCCAGCAGCCCCACAGGGCGGAACACTGAAGCTTTCTTT. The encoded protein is CASSPTGRNTEAFF.

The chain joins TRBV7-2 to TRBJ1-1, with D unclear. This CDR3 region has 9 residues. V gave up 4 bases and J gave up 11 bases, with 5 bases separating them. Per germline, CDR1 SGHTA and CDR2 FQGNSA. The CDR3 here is CASSSLAFF. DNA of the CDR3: TGTGCCAGCAGCTCTTTGGCTTTCTTT.

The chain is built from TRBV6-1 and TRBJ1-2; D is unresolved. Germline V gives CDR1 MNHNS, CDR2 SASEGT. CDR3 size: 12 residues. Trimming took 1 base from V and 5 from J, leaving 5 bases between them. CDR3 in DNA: TGTGCCAGCAGTGAAGTAACATATGGCTACACCTTC. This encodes CASSEVTYGYTF.

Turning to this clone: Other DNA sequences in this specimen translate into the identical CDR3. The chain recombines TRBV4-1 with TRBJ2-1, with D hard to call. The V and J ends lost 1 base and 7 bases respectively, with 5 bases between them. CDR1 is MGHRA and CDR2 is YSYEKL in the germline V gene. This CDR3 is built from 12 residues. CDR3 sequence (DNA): TGCGCCAGCAGCCAAGGTGGGAATGAGCAGTTCTTC. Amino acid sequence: CASSQGGNEQFF.

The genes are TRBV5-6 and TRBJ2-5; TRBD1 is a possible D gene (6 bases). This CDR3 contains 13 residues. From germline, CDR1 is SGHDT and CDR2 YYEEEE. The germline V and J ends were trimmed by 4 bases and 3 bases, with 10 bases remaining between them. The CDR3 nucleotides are TGTGCCAGCAGCCTGAACAGGGAAGAGACCCAGTACTTC. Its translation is CASSLNREETQYF.

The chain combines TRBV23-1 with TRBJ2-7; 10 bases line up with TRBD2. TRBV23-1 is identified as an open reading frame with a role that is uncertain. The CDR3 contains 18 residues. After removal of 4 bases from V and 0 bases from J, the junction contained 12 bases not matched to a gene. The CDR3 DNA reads TGCGCCAGCAGTCCACCCGGGACTAGCGACTCAAACTCCTACGAGCAGTACTTC. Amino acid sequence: CASSPPGTSDSNSYEQYF.

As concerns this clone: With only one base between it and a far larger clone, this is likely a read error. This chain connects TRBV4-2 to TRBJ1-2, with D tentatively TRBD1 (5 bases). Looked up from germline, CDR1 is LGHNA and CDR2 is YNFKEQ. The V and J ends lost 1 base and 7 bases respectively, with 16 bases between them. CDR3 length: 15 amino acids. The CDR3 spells CASSQGTTAYGGYTF. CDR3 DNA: TGTGCCAGCAGCCAAGGTACGACAGCTTATGGTGGCTACACCTTC.

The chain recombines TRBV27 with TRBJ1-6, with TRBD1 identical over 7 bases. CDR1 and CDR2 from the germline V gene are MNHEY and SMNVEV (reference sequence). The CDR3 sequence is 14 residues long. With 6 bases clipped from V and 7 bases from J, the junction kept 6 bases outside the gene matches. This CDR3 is CASRSTGTNSPLHF. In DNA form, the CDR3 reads TGTGCCAGCAGATCGACAGGGACCAATTCACCCCTCCACTTT.

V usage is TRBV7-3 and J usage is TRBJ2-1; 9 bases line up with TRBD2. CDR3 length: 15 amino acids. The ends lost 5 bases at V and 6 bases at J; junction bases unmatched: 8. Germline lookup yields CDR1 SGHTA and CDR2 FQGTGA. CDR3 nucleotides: TGTGCCAGCAGCCCCTCCCTAGCGGGGCTCAATGAGCAGTTCTTC. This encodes CASSPSLAGLNEQFF.

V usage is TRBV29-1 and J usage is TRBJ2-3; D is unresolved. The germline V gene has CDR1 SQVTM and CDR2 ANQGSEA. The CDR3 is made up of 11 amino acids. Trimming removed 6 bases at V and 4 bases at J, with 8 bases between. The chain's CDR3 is CSVLVADTQYF. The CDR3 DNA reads TGCAGCGTGTTAGTGGCAGATACGCAGTATTTT.

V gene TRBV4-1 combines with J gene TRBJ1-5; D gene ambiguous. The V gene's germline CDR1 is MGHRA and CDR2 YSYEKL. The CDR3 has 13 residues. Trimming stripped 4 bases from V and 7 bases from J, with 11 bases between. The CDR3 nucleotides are TGCGCCAGCAGCCTAGACCGGTCCCAGCCCCAGCATTTT. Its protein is CASSLDRSQPQHF.

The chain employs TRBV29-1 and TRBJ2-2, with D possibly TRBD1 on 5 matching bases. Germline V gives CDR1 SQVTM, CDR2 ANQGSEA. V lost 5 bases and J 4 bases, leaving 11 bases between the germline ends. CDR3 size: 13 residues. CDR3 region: CSVWGGSTGELFF. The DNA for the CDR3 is TGCAGCGTTTGGGGCGGTAGCACCGGGGAGCTGTTTTTT.

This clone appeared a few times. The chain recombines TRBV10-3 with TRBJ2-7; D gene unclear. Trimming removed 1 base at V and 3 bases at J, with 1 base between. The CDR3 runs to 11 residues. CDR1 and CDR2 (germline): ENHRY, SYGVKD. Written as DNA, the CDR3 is TGTGCCATCAGTGAGTACTACGAGCAGTACTTC. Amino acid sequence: CAISEYYEQYF.

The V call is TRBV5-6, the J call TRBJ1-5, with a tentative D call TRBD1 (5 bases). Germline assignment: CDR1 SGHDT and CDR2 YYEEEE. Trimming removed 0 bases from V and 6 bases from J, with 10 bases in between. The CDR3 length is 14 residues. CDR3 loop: CASSLGQGSQPQHF. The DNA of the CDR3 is TGTGCCAGCAGCTTGGGGCAGGGAAGTCAGCCCCAGCATTTT.

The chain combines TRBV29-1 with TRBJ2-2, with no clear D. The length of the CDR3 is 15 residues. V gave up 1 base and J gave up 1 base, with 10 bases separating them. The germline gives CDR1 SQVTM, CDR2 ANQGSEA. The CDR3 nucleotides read TGCAGCGTTGAAGGTTTTGGACGGAACACCGGGGAGCTGTTTTTT. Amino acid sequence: CSVEGFGRNTGELFF.

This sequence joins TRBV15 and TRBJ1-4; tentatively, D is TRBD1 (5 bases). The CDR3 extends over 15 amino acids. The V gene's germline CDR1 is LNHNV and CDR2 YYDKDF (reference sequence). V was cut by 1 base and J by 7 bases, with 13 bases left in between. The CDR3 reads CATSRVGTLGEKLFF. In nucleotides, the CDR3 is TGTGCCACCAGCAGAGTAGGGACCCTTGGTGAAAAACTGTTTTTT. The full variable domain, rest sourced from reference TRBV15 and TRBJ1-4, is DAMVIQNPRYQVTQFGKPVTLSCSQTLNHNVMYWYQQKSSQAPKLLFHYYDKDFNNEADTPDNFQSRRPNTSFCFLDIRSPGLGDTAMYLCATSRVGTLGEKLFFGSGTQLSVL.

The CDR3 is CASSYWGLSNQPQHF. As DNA, the CDR3 is TGTGCCAGCAGTTACTGGGGACTTAGCAATCAGCCCCAGCATTTT. This chain links TRBV6-6 with TRBJ1-5; D perhaps matches TRBD1 (5 bases). The CDR3 runs to 15 residues. Germline V CDR1 and CDR2: MNHNY, SVGAGI (reference sequence). Trimming left V 1 base short and J 0 bases short, with 7 bases between.